Following are 2 T cell receptor beta chains from one sample sequenced in a study of T-cell reconstitution after alpha-beta-depleted transplantation in children. A library of TCRbeta sequences, prepared with unique molecular identifiers, was generated. TCRdb ran MiXCR on the PCR reads and lists one entry per CDR3 protein. The sample carries under 250,000 distinct CDR3 sequences, approximately 6.9% recorded once. The specimen comprised PBMCs, sampled before TCRalphabeta/CD19-depleted stem cell transplant. The source is a boy between 2 and 15 years old with acute lymphoblastic leukemia, due to receive a stem cell transplant.

This clonotype has at least ten counts. V gene TRBV7-8 combines with J gene TRBJ2-5; 13 bases are shared with TRBD2. CDR1 and CDR2 from the germline V gene are SGHVS and FQNEAQ. The CDR3 loop spans 16 amino acids. The junction had 7 bases not matched to a gene; V was cut back by 5 bases and J by 4 bases. CDR3 region: CASSPERTSGRETQYF. For the CDR3, the DNA is TGTGCCAGCAGCCCTGAGAGGACTAGCGGGAGAGAGACCCAGTACTTC.

This clonotype was detected many times. The DNA of the CDR3 is TGTGCCACCAGCAGAGATCTGTCTAAGCGACGAGACACAGATACGCAGTATTTT. Translated, it gives CATSRDLSKRRDTDTQYF. The J gene is TRBJ2-3, the V gene TRBV15; D unresolved. The germline CDR1 and CDR2 sequences are LNHNV and YYDKDF (reference sequence). The V end was cut by 0 bases, the J end by 2 bases, with 18 bases between. The CDR3 runs to 18 residues.